Following are 30 T cell receptor beta chains from one sample sequenced in a study of cytomegalovirus exposure and HLA in healthy donors. Use of 60 Vbeta and 13 Jbeta primers characterized the PCR. Produced via immunoSEQ multiplex PCR; TCRdb's table is partial and in-frame only. Among 160,000 or so clones, less than 85% were seen once, and the ten largest hold about 4.4%. The sequenced material came from PBMCs. These receptor sequences come from a man aged 35 to 55 in good health and CMV-seronegative.

This clone was seen more than once but under ten times. J is TRBJ2-3 and V is TRBV10-1; TRBD1 is a possible D gene (7 bases). V was pared by 8 bases and J by 1 base, with 10 bases between. Per the germline V gene, CDR1 is WNHNN and CDR2 is SYGVQD (reference sequence). This CDR3 has 13 residues. CDR3 in amino acids: CASGGTGTDTQYF. CDR3 DNA: TGCGCCAGCGGAGGGACAGGCACAGATACGCAGTATTTT.

The rearrangement links TRBV7-6 to TRBJ1-5; a possible D gene is TRBD1 (6 bases). Germline lookup yields CDR1 SGHVS and CDR2 FNYEAQ. The V end lost 0 bases, the J end lost 1 base, and 7 bases lay between the germline ends. This CDR3 comprises 15 residues. The CDR3 is CASSLATGSNQPQHF. In DNA, the CDR3 is TGTGCCAGCAGCTTAGCGACAGGAAGCAATCAGCCCCAGCATTTT.

This chain links TRBV6-6 with TRBJ1-1; 8 bases align to TRBD1. There are 14 residues in the CDR3. The germline gives CDR1 MNHNY, CDR2 SVGAGI (reference sequence). The J segment lost 5 bases and the V segment lost 1 base, leaving 3 bases of the junction unmatched. The CDR3 DNA sequence: TGTGCCAGCAGTTACTTGGACAGGGTGACTGAAGCTTTCTTT. Its protein is CASSYLDRVTEAFF.

The chain carries TRBV28 and TRBJ2-4; D possibly corresponds to TRBD1 (6 bases). Per germline, CDR1 MDHEN and CDR2 SYDVKM. V lost 5 bases and J 8 bases, leaving 13 bases between the germline ends. CDR3 size: 13 residues. CDR3: CASSAQGSHIQYF. The CDR3 DNA follows: TGTGCCAGCAGTGCCCAGGGGTCGCACATTCAGTACTTC.

The V gene is TRBV30, the J gene TRBJ2-1; 10 nucleotides match TRBD1. V gave up 5 bases and J gave up 4 bases; unmatched junction bases: 14. This CDR3 contains 17 residues. CDR1 and CDR2 from the germline V gene are GTSNPN and SVGIG (reference sequence). The CDR3 sequence: CAWSSFTGTGAYNEQFF. The CDR3 DNA reads as TGTGCCTGGTCCTCGTTCACCGGGACAGGGGCGTACAATGAGCAGTTCTTC.

The chain carries TRBV6-5 and TRBJ2-2; the D gene is possibly TRBD2 (6 bases). Per the germline V gene, CDR1 is MNHEY and CDR2 is SVGAGI. V dropped 2 bases and J dropped 5 bases, with 15 bases sitting between them. This CDR3 is 16 amino acids long. The CDR3 DNA sequence: TGTGCCAGCAGTTACGGCTCGGGGGATAGGACCGGGGAGCTGTTTTTT. Residues: CASSYGSGDRTGELFF.

The rearrangement links TRBV7-7 to TRBJ2-1; 10 bases fit TRBD2. Trimming at V came to 5 bases and at J to 1 base, leaving 5 bases not matched to a gene. CDR3 length equals 16 residues. Germline V CDR1 and CDR2: SSHAT, FNYEAQ (reference sequence). The CDR3, as DNA: TGTGCCAGCAGCACTTGGACTAGCGGATCCTACAATGAGCAGTTCTTC. Translation gives CASSTWTSGSYNEQFF.

The rearrangement joins TRBV23-1 to TRBJ2-7; perhaps TRBD1 as D (6 bases). TRBV23-1 is designated an ORF whose function remains uncertain. CDR3 size: 20 residues. V lost 0 bases and J 3 bases, leaving 27 bases between the germline ends. CDR3 sequence: CASSQSIAVSRQAMNYEQYF. The CDR3 DNA follows: TGCGCCAGCAGTCAATCTATTGCGGTTTCGCGACAGGCTATGAACTACGAGCAGTACTTC.

This clone was counted a few times. The V and J genes are TRBV5-1 and TRBJ1-6, with D unresolved. Trimming stripped 0 bases from V and 14 bases from J, with 18 bases between. Germline-derived CDR1 and CDR2 are SGHRS and YFSETQ. The CDR3 runs to 15 residues. In DNA, the CDR3 is TGCGCCAGCAGCTTGGATCCCAGTCCAGCGGTGGCCCTCCACTTT. Its translation: CASSLDPSPAVALHF.

The V gene is TRBV18, the J gene TRBJ2-7; 7 bases align to TRBD1. Germline-derived CDR1 and CDR2 are KGHSH and LQKENI. This CDR3 is built from 15 residues. V was pared by 5 bases and J by 5 bases, with 12 bases of the junction left unmatched. The CDR3 spells CASSASGTESHEQYF. CDR3 in DNA: TGTGCCAGCTCAGCCTCCGGGACAGAATCCCACGAGCAGTACTTC.

This chain links TRBV19 with TRBJ2-1; TRBD2 is a possible D gene (5 bases). The CDR3 consists of 11 residues. Germline V gene sequence: CDR1 LNHDA, CDR2 SQIVND (reference sequence). V was cut by 6 bases and J by 8 bases, with 8 bases left in between. The CDR3 DNA reads TGTGCCAGTAGACTTAGCGATGAGCAGTTCTTC. It encodes CASRLSDEQFF.

The J gene is TRBJ2-7, the V gene TRBV4-2; 7 nucleotides line up with TRBD2. The CDR3 sequence is 16 residues long. Trimming at V came to 1 base and at J to 0 bases, leaving 6 bases not matched to a gene. Germline loops: CDR1 LGHNA, CDR2 YNFKEQ. The CDR3 sequence: CASSQGEGFGSYEQYF. As DNA, the CDR3 is TGTGCCAGCAGCCAAGGGGAGGGTTTCGGCTCCTACGAGCAGTACTTC.

The chain couples TRBV6-6 to TRBJ2-3; 8 nucleotides align to TRBD2. The CDR3 is 15 amino acids. Germline CDR1 reads MNHNY; CDR2 reads SVGAGI (reference sequence). V lost 7 bases to trimming and J lost 1 base; unmatched junction nucleotides: 7. CDR3 in amino acids: CASTSAAGGTDTQYF. The CDR3 DNA is TGTGCCAGCACCTCGGCAGCGGGAGGCACAGATACGCAGTATTTT.

This clone turned up a few times. V and J are TRBV9 and TRBJ2-5, with D perhaps TRBD2 (7 bases). The germline gives CDR1 SGDLS, CDR2 YYNGEE. V lost 4 bases and J lost 2, with 30 bases in between. This CDR3 is 20 amino acids long. The CDR3 loop reads CASSPAVGGGAFTLQETQYF. In DNA, the CDR3 is TGTGCCAGCAGCCCAGCAGTAGGTGGGGGGGCCTTCACGTTACAAGAGACCCAGTACTTC.

The CDR3 protein is CASTARGSTGNTIYF. The CDR3 nucleotides read TGTGCCAGCACCGCCCGGGGTTCGACAGGAAACACCATATATTTT. The chain carries TRBV6-9 and TRBJ1-3; D is unclear. The CDR3 totals 15 residues. The V and J ends lost 7 bases and 4 bases respectively, with 17 bases between them. Germline V gene lookup returns CDR1 MNHGY and CDR2 SVAAGI.

V usage is TRBV4-1 and J usage is TRBJ2-5; D is ambiguous. V shed 0 bases and J shed 2 bases, with 10 bases lying between them. Germline V CDR1 and CDR2: MGHRA, YSYEKL. The CDR3 sequence is 15 residues long. For the CDR3, the DNA is TGCGCCAGCAGCCAAGAGGGCATAGAGCAAGAGACCCAGTACTTC. This sequence encodes CASSQEGIEQETQYF.

The genes are TRBV6-5 and TRBJ1-1, with a possible D match to TRBD1 (5 bases). V was pared by 7 bases and J by 2 bases, with 14 bases between. The CDR3 spans 14 residues. Germline CDR1 MNHEY, CDR2 SVGAGI. In DNA form, the CDR3 reads TGTGCCAGCAACTCAGACAGCCCAAACACTGAAGCTTTCTTT. This sequence encodes CASNSDSPNTEAFF.

The chain links TRBV9 to TRBJ2-3; a weak D match, TRBD1 (7 bases). V lost 4 bases to trimming and J lost 4 bases, with 19 bases between them. Germline V gene lookup returns CDR1 SGDLS and CDR2 YYNGEE. The CDR3 contains 16 residues. The CDR3 DNA sequence: TGTGCCAGCAGCCGAGGGGGCTTTGGAGGGGCAGATACGCAGTATTTT. Translation: CASSRGGFGGADTQYF.

The chain uses TRBV27 and TRBJ2-7; 7 nucleotides match TRBD2. The CDR3 has 16 residues. V gave up 0 bases and J gave up 7 bases; unmatched junction bases: 12. Germline lookup yields CDR1 MNHEY and CDR2 SMNVEV (reference sequence). The CDR3 DNA reads TGTGCCAGCAGTTTATCCTACGGACCTAAAGCGGGAGAGCAGTACTTC. Protein: CASSLSYGPKAGEQYF.

The rearrangement joins TRBV7-3 to TRBJ2-2, with 8 nucleotides matching TRBD1. Germline CDR1 is SGHTA and CDR2 is FQGTGA. CDR3 length: 15 residues. Germline trimming cut 5 bases from V and 5 bases from J; bases unmatched to any gene: 7. CDR3: CASSPGTGSTGELFF. The CDR3 bases are TGTGCCAGCAGCCCGGGGACAGGCAGTACCGGGGAGCTGTTTTTT.

This sequence joins TRBV30 and TRBJ1-6; tentatively, D is TRBD1 (6 bases). The CDR3 loop spans 15 amino acids. CDR1 and CDR2 (germline): GTSNPN, SVGIG (reference sequence). Between the trimmed V and J ends, which lost 1 base and 6 bases, there was a span of 13 bases. CDR3 coding DNA: TGTGCCTGGAGTGAGAAGACAGGAATTAATTCACCCCTCCACTTT. It codes for CAWSEKTGINSPLHF.

The chain carries TRBV2 and TRBJ2-7, with 7 bases identical to TRBD1. Germline CDR1 and CDR2: SNHLY and FYNNEI. The CDR3 spans 14 residues. The junction had 10 bases not matched to a gene; V was cut back by 5 bases and J by 6 bases. CDR3 sequence: CASSTRTGRPEQYF. Written as DNA, the CDR3 is TGTGCCAGCAGTACCCGGACAGGACGGCCCGAGCAGTACTTC.

The V call is TRBV7-9, the J call TRBJ1-1; D gene unclear. The CDR3 totals 11 residues. From germline, CDR1 is SEHNR and CDR2 FQNEAQ (reference sequence). Trimming took 6 bases from V and 6 from J, leaving 8 bases between them. The CDR3 protein is CASRNNAEAFF. DNA for the CDR3: TGTGCCAGCAGGAACAACGCTGAAGCTTTCTTT.

V usage is TRBV13 and J usage is TRBJ1-5; 10 bases line up with TRBD1. Losses at the gene ends were 4 bases for V and 10 bases for J; bases not matched to a gene: 7. Germline CDR1 PRHDT, CDR2 FYEKMQ (reference sequence). This CDR3 comprises 14 residues. DNA of the CDR3: TGTGCCAGCAGCTCGGGACAGGGGAGTTCACCCCAGCATTTT. It codes for CASSSGQGSSPQHF.

V gene TRBV7-8 combines with J gene TRBJ2-7; D is possibly TRBD1 (6 bases). In germline, CDR1 is SGHVS, CDR2 FQNEAQ. The V end lost 6 bases, the J end lost 8 bases, and 14 bases lay between the germline ends. CDR3 size: 12 residues. CDR3: CASRGYRDQQYF. The CDR3 coding sequence is TGTGCCAGCAGGGGCTACAGGGATCAGCAGTACTTC.

The chain has TRBV2 and TRBJ2-7; tentatively, D is TRBD1 (6 bases). This CDR3 is built from 13 residues. With 4 bases removed from V and 4 bases from J, the gap between germline ends came to 11 bases. CDR1 SNHLY and CDR2 FYNNEI come from the germline V gene. The CDR3 here is CASSAGHLYEQYF. As DNA, the CDR3 is TGTGCCAGCAGTGCGGGACACCTATACGAGCAGTACTTC.

The rearrangement links TRBV30 to TRBJ2-5; 9 nucleotides match TRBD1. This CDR3 has 14 residues. Germline V gene data show CDR1 as GTSNPN and CDR2 as SVGIG (reference sequence). The J segment lost 11 bases and the V segment lost 4 bases, leaving 14 bases of the junction unmatched. The CDR3 nucleotides read TGTGCCTGGAAGATTCCGGGACAGGGAGGGTGGCAGTACTTC. It specifies CAWKIPGQGGWQYF. The whole variable domain, filled in from reference TRBV30 and TRBJ2-5, reads SQTIHQWPATLVQPVGSPLSLECTVEGTSNPNLYWYRQAAGRGLQLLFYSVGIGQISSEVPQNLSASRPQDRQFILSSKKLLLSDSGFYLCAWKIPGQGGWQYFGPGTRLLVL.

The rearrangement joins TRBV4-1 to TRBJ2-3, with D uncertain. This CDR3 has 14 amino acids. Trimming stripped 0 bases from V and 0 bases from J, with 4 bases between. In germline, CDR1 is MGHRA, CDR2 YSYEKL. The DNA of the CDR3 is TGCGCCAGCAGCCAAGATGGCAGCACAGATACGCAGTATTTT. It translates to CASSQDGSTDTQYF.

The rearrangement links TRBV10-3 to TRBJ1-2, with D hard to call. Trimming pared 0 bases from V and 2 bases from J, leaving 16 bases between. Germline values: CDR1 ENHRY, CDR2 SYGVKD. This CDR3 comprises 17 residues. CDR3 loop: CAISESLSSGANYGYTF. The CDR3 coding sequence is TGTGCCATCAGTGAGTCGTTGAGCTCGGGTGCCAACTATGGCTACACCTTC.

This clone has only one observation. J is TRBJ1-1 and V is TRBV6-5; no clear D. CDR1 is MNHEY, CDR2 SVGAGI, per germline. Trimming stripped 11 bases from V and 1 base from J, with 14 bases between. The CDR3 runs 13 residues. This CDR3 reads CAASKAGNTEAFF. CDR3 sequence (DNA): TGTGCCGCATCCAAGGCAGGGAACACTGAAGCTTTCTTT.